The entry below describes one TCR beta chain. In this sample, this clone turned up a few times. Which antigen it targets is not known. Base qualities were left out, and no much larger clone turns up one base away. Libraries were built with the immunoSEQ multiplex PCR assay. In the authors' own workflow: A statistical classification framework was built to diagnose cytomegalovirus status from the catalog of TCR beta chain sequences. TCRdb took over this immuneACCESS table, retaining in-frame rearrangements with V and J assigned. Such tables are incomplete; in checked studies, under half of the missing clones stem from an unresolved V gene, and the remainder is unexplained. The V and J calls and the clone size are those of that table, but D and trimming were determined from the DNA. The sample table lists 200,000 to 300,000 clones, approximately 84% of them with a count of one. The top ten clonotypes cover 0.95% to 1.5% of the sample.

Separate from the approximately 670-subject first cohort, the validation cohort of roughly 110 subjects was the group to which the donors belonged. The entry originates in a study of cytomegalovirus exposure and HLA in healthy donors (dated by TCRdb to about 2017). At the level of the whole study: According to a later analysis, the roughly 130 validation repertoires were produced on the same platform as the 666 repertoires of the first cohort. The study aimed to test whether cataloging public T cell receptors could reveal signatures of past pathogen exposure. Besides the first cohort of hundreds of subjects, a separate validation cohort made up of roughly 120 different subjects was used. The study combined high-throughput TCR immunosequencing, statistical association of individual TCRs with disease status, and machine learning to predict cytomegalovirus infection status. Findings and caveats that apply to the study as a whole: In the study, about 150 TCR beta chains were listed as associated with cytomegalovirus. In both the original and validation cohorts, the classifier was reported to diagnose cytomegalovirus status with high specificity and sensitivity. In vitro tests confirmed that a few of the cytomegalovirus-associated TCR beta chains recognize cytomegalovirus antigens. The authors suggested that the approach could potentially be extended to other disease states and immunological phenotypes. All 120 or so repertoires were used to score co-occurrence in the validation cohort in a later analysis, because that analysis had no HLA typing for the cohort. Across donors, most TCR sequences were observed very rarely, whereas some public TCRs were present in many individuals. Subsequent analysis determined that TCRs grouped into clusters in the first cohort also showed a tendency toward co-occurrence across the 90 to 150 validation repertoires, and roughly 95% of cluster scores exceeded 0.

Counted from cysteine to phenylalanine, this CDR3 has 16 amino acids. Just CDR3 DNA is preserved here, 48 bases in frame from base 1. Per the germline V gene (reference sequence), LNHDA is the CDR1 and SQIVND is the CDR2. The junction shows trimming of 1 base on V and 4 bases on J, and the gene matches do not reach 5 bases of it. The chain links TRBV19 with TRBJ1-2; 11 middle bases align to TRBD1. Sequenced: PBMCs. This sequence originates from a woman in her 30s in good health and CMV-seropositive. The DNA is TGTGCCAGTAGTATAGGTCCCGGGACAGGGGGCTATGGCTACACCTTC. It is translated as CASSIGPGTGGYGYTF. This CDR3, with the reference TRBV19 and TRBJ1-2 proteins standing in past its ends, gives the full variable domain DGGITQSPKYLFRKEGQNVTLSCEQNLNHDAMYWYRQDPGQGLRLIYYSQIVNDFQKGDIAEGYSVSREKKESFPLTVTSAQKNPTAFYLCASSIGPGTGGYGYTFGSGTRLTVV.